The 17 T cell receptor beta chains presented below share a single source sample, sequenced in a study of T-cell reconstitution after alpha-beta-depleted transplantation in children. The library targeted TCRbeta and was prepared with unique molecular identifiers. TCRdb reprocessed the PCR reads with MiXCR, giving one entry per CDR3 protein. The data contain about 230,000 distinct CDR3 sequences, 9.7% of them singletons. The specimen was PBMCs from the stem cell graft donor, collected from the stem cell graft. These receptors originate from a human donor who donated a stem cell graft to a child with SCID.

This clonotype was detected ten times or more. The chain is built from TRBV15 and TRBJ2-2; D is undetermined. Germline CDR1 reads LNHNV; CDR2 reads YYDKDF (reference sequence). The germline V and J ends were trimmed by 6 bases and 7 bases, with 9 bases remaining between them. The CDR3 spans 12 residues. CDR3 sequence (DNA): TGTGCCACCAGTACCCGAAGCGGGGAGCTGTTTTTT. Its protein product is CATSTRSGELFF.

This clonotype was counted ten times or more. The chain carries TRBV5-1 and TRBJ2-7, with D unresolved. The germline gives CDR1 SGHRS, CDR2 YFSETQ. The V gene lost 0 bases and the J gene lost 6 bases, with 7 bases spanning the gap. The length of the CDR3 is 12 residues. CDR3 in DNA: TGCGCCAGCAGCTTGGATTTGGGCGAGCAGTACTTC. It specifies CASSLDLGEQYF.

This chain uses TRBV7-3 with TRBJ2-3; the D call may be TRBD1 or TRBD2 (5 bases each). CDR1 and CDR2 (germline): SGHTA, FQGTGA. This CDR3 spans 15 amino acids. Trimming stripped 4 bases from V and 3 bases from J, with 14 bases between. The CDR3 bases are TGTGCCAGCAGCTCCCCGGGGCTCGGGACAGATACGCAGTATTTT. It yields the protein CASSSPGLGTDTQYF.

This clonotype was observed at least ten times. The chain couples TRBV5-1 to TRBJ1-5, with D unclear. Germline V gene sequence: CDR1 SGHRS, CDR2 YFSETQ. V lost 0 bases and J lost 3, with 4 bases in between. This CDR3 spans 13 amino acids. The CDR3 DNA is TGCGCCAGCAGCTTGGAGCCCAATCAGCCCCAGCATTTT. Translation gives CASSLEPNQPQHF.

J is TRBJ2-1 and V is TRBV4-3; D uncertain. Germline values: CDR1 LGHNA, CDR2 YSLEER. Trimming took off 4 bases at V and 3 bases at J, with 13 bases between the two ends. The CDR3 contains 15 residues. CDR3 sequence: CASSPKHSNYNEQFF. CDR3 DNA: TGCGCCAGCAGCCCCAAGCATAGTAACTACAATGAGCAGTTCTTC.

As regards this clonotype: One end of the junction fails to match germline, which may point to a read error. This rearrangement joins TRBV4-1 to TRBJ2-7, with TRBD2 matching over 13 bases. The CDR3 totals 19 residues. The V gene's germline CDR1 is MGHRA and CDR2 YSYEKL. The DNA for the CDR3 is TGCGCCAGCAGCCCCTGGAGAGGGACTAGCGGGGTGGACTCCTACGAGCAATACTTC. It codes for CASSPWRGTSGVDSYEQYF.

Ten or more counts support this clonotype. The gene calls are TRBV11-2 and TRBJ2-3, with TRBD2 matching over 10 bases. This CDR3 has 15 residues. With 2 bases clipped from V and 5 bases from J, the junction kept 4 bases outside the gene matches. Germline V gene lookup returns CDR1 SGHAT and CDR2 FQNNGV. CDR3 protein: CASSLSLAGVDTQYF. CDR3 in DNA: TGTGCCAGCAGCTTAAGCCTAGCGGGGGTAGATACGCAGTATTTT.

The chain links TRBV29-1 to TRBJ2-5, with D perhaps TRBD1 or TRBD2 (5 bases each). This CDR3 has 11 residues. Germline V CDR1 and CDR2: SQVTM, ANQGSEA. Trimming removed 6 bases at V and 4 bases at J, with 9 bases between. CDR3 residues: CSVRDVETQYF. The CDR3 DNA follows: TGCAGCGTAAGGGACGTAGAGACCCAGTACTTC.

The sample holds many counts of this clonotype. This rearrangement joins TRBV7-3 to TRBJ2-7; D may correspond to TRBD1 or TRBD2 (5 bases each). The CDR3 spans 14 residues. Per germline, CDR1 SGHTA and CDR2 FQGTGA. V dropped 2 bases and J dropped 5 bases, with 13 bases sitting between them. The CDR3 sequence is CASSLRGDRDEQYF. The DNA of the CDR3 is TGTGCCAGCAGCTTACGAGGGGATAGGGACGAGCAGTACTTC.

The sample holds many counts of this clonotype. The chain combines TRBV20-1 with TRBJ2-4; either TRBD1 or TRBD2 may fit D (5 bases each). Germline CDR1 DFQATT, CDR2 SNEGSKA (reference sequence). V lost 0 bases, J lost 8 bases, and 17 bases lay in between. This CDR3 has 15 residues. The CDR3 reads CSAREGTGLRDIQYF. DNA for the CDR3: TGCAGTGCTAGAGAGGGGACCGGGTTAAGGGACATTCAGTACTTC.

Remarks on this clonotype: A much larger clonotype is one base distant, so this may be a read error. The chain combines TRBV7-6 with TRBJ2-3, with 9 positions matching TRBD2. This CDR3 contains 16 residues. Looked up from germline, CDR1 is SGHVS and CDR2 is FNYEAQ. V lost 5 bases, J lost 4 bases, and 10 bases stayed unmatched. The CDR3 DNA is TGTGCCAGCAGCGCTTCTAGCGGGGAGGTCTCAGATACGCAGTATTTT. This sequence encodes CASSASSGEVSDTQYF.

The sample holds many counts of this clonotype. The chain carries TRBV5-1 and TRBJ2-1; TRBD1 matches 7 bases. CDR3 length: 14 amino acids. The V gene's germline CDR1 is SGHRS and CDR2 YFSETQ. V shed 3 bases and J 4 bases; nucleotides not matched to a gene: 4. The chain's CDR3 is CASSSTGFYNEQFF. The CDR3 DNA follows: TGCGCCAGCAGCTCGACAGGGTTTTACAATGAGCAGTTCTTC.

This clonotype was recorded at least ten times. The chain recombines TRBV5-1 with TRBJ1-1, with D possibly TRBD1 on 6 matching bases. The CDR3 contains 19 residues. V lost 1 base and J lost 1, with 23 bases in between. The germline V gene encodes CDR1 SGHRS and CDR2 YFSETQ. CDR3 nucleotides: TGCGCCAGCAGCTTGCCAGGGACCGTTCAAGGGACAAGGAACACTGAAGCTTTCTTT. Protein product: CASSLPGTVQGTRNTEAFF.

This clonotype showed up many times. The chain combines TRBV5-1 with TRBJ2-1; no firm D call. CDR1 and CDR2 from the germline V gene are SGHRS and YFSETQ. V was shortened by 3 bases and J by 2 bases, with 9 bases between the two germline ends. This CDR3 is built from 14 residues. The CDR3 protein is CASSYPTTYNEQFF. CDR3 sequence (DNA): TGCGCCAGCAGCTACCCGACAACCTACAATGAGCAGTTCTTC.

This clonotype was counted at least ten times. V is TRBV10-3 and J is TRBJ2-7; 10 nucleotides line up with TRBD2. V trimming: 11 bases; J trimming: 3 bases; junction bases outside the gene matches: 10. This CDR3 region has 14 residues. Germline CDR1 and CDR2: ENHRY and SYGVKD. The chain's CDR3 is CAARPGLANYEQYF. CDR3 in DNA: TGTGCCGCCCGACCGGGACTAGCGAACTACGAGCAGTACTTC.

The sample holds many counts of this clonotype. This CDR3 is CSARGEGISYEQYF. CDR3 in DNA: TGCAGTGCTAGAGGAGAGGGGATTTCCTACGAGCAGTACTTC. This chain joins TRBV20-1 and TRBJ2-7; D is perhaps TRBD1 or TRBD2 (5 bases each). V gave up 1 base and J gave up 1 base, with 11 bases separating them. This CDR3 comprises 14 residues. Germline V lookup: CDR1 DFQATT, CDR2 SNEGSKA (reference sequence).

This clonotype was detected many times. The gene calls are TRBV5-1 and TRBJ2-1, with D possibly being TRBD1 (6 bases). Germline assignment: CDR1 SGHRS and CDR2 YFSETQ. Trimming removed 5 bases from V and 7 bases from J, with 16 bases in between. The CDR3 contains 14 residues. In DNA, the CDR3 is TGCGCCAGCAGTTTTGGGGGCCTGGGGAATGAGCAGTTCTTC. This encodes CASSFGGLGNEQFF.